The T cell receptor (beta chain) under discussion was sequenced for a study of blood T cell repertoires in COVID-19. Overall study: Material from acute and convalescent COVID-19 was sourced from the United States, Italy and Spain. T cells, B-cell-depleted T cells, or PBMCs provided the cDNA or gDNA that served as material.

Per germline, CDR1 SGHNT and CDR2 YYREEE (reference sequence). The V segment lost 3 bases and the J segment 0 bases; nucleotides outside the gene matches: 11. The length of the CDR3 is 17 residues. Only in-frame clones appear in the TCRdb table, and some are missing; sequencing was by immunoSEQ multiplex PCR. This table holds around 260,000 clones, 70% to 90% found once. This clone was observed at least ten times. The TCR sequence derives from a woman between 25 and 40 years old with active or convalescent COVID-19. Sequencing used peripheral blood. This chain uses TRBV5-4 with TRBJ2-7; 8 bases fit TRBD2. CDR3 region: CASSSPGGGGSSYEQYF. CDR3 DNA sequence: TGTGCCAGCAGCTCCCCCGGGGGCGGGGGGAGCTCCTACGAGCAGTACTTC.